What follows is one T cell receptor (beta chain) and its context. Its antigen remains unidentified. Germline values: CDR1 DFQATT, CDR2 SNEGSKA (reference sequence). This CDR3 spans 15 amino acids. V lost 0 bases and J lost 2, with 11 bases in between. The data originate from a study of CD8 T cells in ankylosing spondylitis. Whole-study findings and limits: Reported data indicate significant enrichment of disease-linked clones within matched ankylosing spondylitis synovial fluid.

TCRdb called the 5' RACE reads again in MiXCR, with one record for every CDR3 protein. The sample has 350,000 to 450,000 distinct CDR3 sequences, about 20% seen once; the top ten hold around 14%. The TCR originated in a male donor with ankylosing spondylitis or in good health (not recorded which). The sample taken for sequencing was blood, either unsorted or a sorted T cell fraction (not recorded which). The rearrangement links TRBV20-1 to TRBJ2-1, with a tentative D call TRBD2 (6 bases). DNA for the CDR3: TGCAGTGCTAGAGATCGGCGGGGAACCTACAATGAGCAGTTCTTC. Protein: CSARDRRGTYNEQFF.